This TCR beta chain originates from a study of CD8 T cells in ankylosing spondylitis (dated by TCRdb to the late 2010s). Turning to the overall study: The study set out to find disease-linked TCR variants by profiling T cell receptor beta repertoires in ankylosing spondylitis patients and healthy donors. Peripheral blood was sampled, and synovial fluid was additionally collected from ankylosing spondylitis patients. The full study cohort comprised 25 ankylosing spondylitis patients and some 110 healthy donors.

The table lists this clonotype with a few counts. The clone's antigen remains unknown. No per-base quality is available; no much larger clone lies one base away. For sequencing, an Illumina HiSeq 2500 was employed. TCR beta libraries were prepared by quantitative 5'-RACE with molecular barcodes. The authors' analysis ran thus. To identify disease-linked TCR variants, a new computational method was used, one built on a probabilistic model of VDJ rearrangement. TCRdb's own reprocessing of the public reads used fastp at Q25 and MiXCR and kept productive beta chains. Every distinct CDR3 protein forms one entry, paired with its most common genes and DNA. These V and J calls originate from TCRdb's pipeline instead of the authors' own analysis. This sample lists approximately 540,000 distinct CDR3 sequences; about 13% were detected once. The ten largest clones capture about 6.5% of the sample. In the germline V gene (reference sequence), CDR1 corresponds to LGHDT and CDR2 to YNNKEL. Taken from cysteine to phenylalanine, the CDR3 has 14 residues. Just CDR3 DNA is preserved here, 42 bases in frame from base 1. The germline V and J ends show losses of 1 base and 5 bases respectively, and no gene match explains 4 bases of the junction.

Results and caveats for the whole study, not just this receptor: A TCR beta motif of eight highly homologous amino acid variants appeared characteristic of blood from ankylosing spondylitis patients. The disease-linked clones were reported as significantly enriched in matched synovial fluid samples from ankylosing spondylitis patients. In peripheral blood, the disease-linked clones were found at relatively low frequencies and had a CD8+ phenotype. Some of the motif variants had been reported before in the synovial fluid and blood of reactive arthritis patients, a finding that suggests common disease-initiation mechanisms.

The rearrangement joined TRBV3-1 to TRBJ2-5, and 7 junctional nucleotides match TRBD2. Sequences were obtained from blood, either unsorted or a sorted T cell fraction (not recorded which). This clonotype originated in a male donor with ankylosing spondylitis. Here is the DNA: TGTGCCAGCAGCCAAGTGGTTAGCGGGGAGACCCAGTACTTC. Translation gives CASSQVVSGETQYF.